The 30 T cell receptor beta chains in this list originate from one sample, sequenced in a study of blood T cell repertoires in COVID-19. Profiled with immunoSEQ multiplex PCR; TCRdb holds only in-frame clones, not every one. The table includes approximately 170,000 clones, around four fifths detected once. Sequenced sample: peripheral blood. The source is a woman aged 80 or over with COVID-19, enrolled during active disease.

The chain carries TRBV7-9 and TRBJ2-3, with a possible D match to TRBD1 (5 bases). The germline V gene encodes CDR1 SEHNR and CDR2 FQNEAQ (reference sequence). Trimming stripped 2 bases from V and 5 bases from J, with 11 bases between. CDR3 length: 14 amino acids. In DNA form, the CDR3 reads TGTGCCAGCAGCTTACTAGGGGTGGGAGATACGCAGTATTTT. Translated, it gives CASSLLGVGDTQYF.

This chain joins TRBV10-3 and TRBJ2-3, with TRBD1 as a possible D gene (5 bases). The CDR3 length is 11 residues. The V gene's germline CDR1 is ENHRY and CDR2 SYGVKD. V was shortened by 11 bases and J by 6 bases, with 12 bases between the two germline ends. The CDR3 sequence is CAASGIDTQYF. The CDR3 region has the DNA TGTGCCGCATCAGGGATCGATACGCAGTATTTT.

The chain links TRBV6-5 to TRBJ2-3; perhaps TRBD2 as D (6 bases). Trimming shortened V by 5 bases and J by 0 bases, and 12 bases separated the two germline ends. The germline V gene encodes CDR1 MNHEY and CDR2 SVGAGI. CDR3 length: 15 residues. The CDR3 coding sequence is TGTGCCAGCAGTAAGGGACGGGAGAGCACAGATACGCAGTATTTT. Its protein product is CASSKGRESTDTQYF.

The rearrangement links TRBV2 to TRBJ2-7, with 8 nucleotides matching TRBD2. The trim removed 8 bases at V and 7 bases at J, leaving 7 bases unmatched. The CDR3 runs 12 residues. The V gene's germline CDR1 is SNHLY and CDR2 FYNNEI. CDR3: CASDGGAGEQYF. In DNA form, the CDR3 reads TGTGCCAGCGACGGGGGGGCGGGTGAGCAGTACTTC.

The chain recombines TRBV6-2 or TRBV6-3 with TRBJ2-3; 8 bases match TRBD2. This CDR3 has 14 residues. Per germline, CDR1 MNHEY and CDR2 SVGEGT. V lost 6 bases, J lost 4 bases, and 6 bases stayed unmatched. CDR3 in amino acids: CASSPSGGPDTQYF. The CDR3 DNA reads TGTGCCAGCAGCCCCAGCGGGGGCCCAGATACGCAGTATTTT.

This chain joins TRBV27 and TRBJ1-1; tentative D call: TRBD1 (5 bases). The CDR3 consists of 15 residues. Germline values: CDR1 MNHEY, CDR2 SMNVEV (reference sequence). Trimming cost V 2 bases and J 5 bases, with 15 bases left between them. As DNA, the CDR3 is TGTGCCAGCAGTTTAACCGCGATCGGGGGGACTGAAGCTTTCTTT. Protein: CASSLTAIGGTEAFF.

The chain joins TRBV9 to TRBJ2-2; no definite D call. The CDR3 consists of 12 residues. V dropped 4 bases and J dropped 3 bases, with 4 bases sitting between them. Germline loops: CDR1 SGDLS, CDR2 YYNGEE. The CDR3 DNA follows: TGTGCCAGCAGCACTTACACCGGGGAGCTGTTTTTT. Translation gives CASSTYTGELFF.

The chain has TRBV6-4 and TRBJ1-1; the match to TRBD1 covers 7 bases. CDR1 is MRHNA and CDR2 is SNTAGT in the germline V gene. The ends lost 7 bases at V and 4 bases at J; junction bases unmatched: 15. This CDR3 has 16 amino acids. The CDR3 DNA is TGTGCCAGCAACCCGATCAGGGGGGTCAACATCACTGAAGCTTTCTTT. This encodes CASNPIRGVNITEAFF.

V and J are TRBV28 and TRBJ1-4, with 10 bases aligning to TRBD1. This CDR3 has 15 amino acids. Germline CDR1 is MDHEN and CDR2 is SYDVKM. With V trimmed by 5 bases and J by 6 bases, 6 bases remained unmatched. CDR3 nucleotides: TGTGCCAGCAGTGTACCGGGACAGGGGTATGAAAAACTGTTTTTT. Translating gives CASSVPGQGYEKLFF. Full variable domain (remainder filled in from reference TRBV28 and TRBJ1-4): DVKVTQSSRYLVKRTGEKVFLECVQDMDHENMFWYRQDPGLGLRLIYFSYDVKMKEKGDIPEGYSVSREKKERFSLILESASTNQTSMYLCASSVPGQGYEKLFFGSGTQLSVL.

This clone has just a few counts. The V call is TRBV11-2, the J call TRBJ2-7, with a weak D call TRBD2 (6 bases). V lost 5 bases to trimming and J lost 2 bases, with 13 bases between them. The germline V gene has CDR1 SGHAT and CDR2 FQNNGV. The CDR3 is 14 amino acids. The CDR3 loop is CASSLSREPYEQYF. The CDR3 coding sequence is TGTGCCAGCAGCCTCTCCCGGGAGCCCTACGAGCAGTACTTC. Based on the CDR3 plus reference TRBV11-2 and TRBJ2-7, the full variable domain is EAGVAQSPRYKIIEKRQSVAFWCNPISGHATLYWYQQILGQGPKLLIQFQNNGVVDDSQLPKDRFSAERLKGVDSTLKIQPAKLEDSAVYLCASSLSREPYEQYFGPGTRLTVT.

The chain has TRBV5-4 and TRBJ2-1; D is perhaps TRBD1 (6 bases). V was trimmed by 2 bases and J by 7 bases, leaving 16 bases between them. This CDR3 region has 15 residues. Germline loops: CDR1 SGHNT, CDR2 YYREEE (reference sequence). The CDR3 region has the DNA TGTGCCAGCAGCTTAACGGTAGACAGGCGGAATGAGCAGTTCTTC. Translated: CASSLTVDRRNEQFF.

V gene TRBV10-3 combines with J gene TRBJ1-4; D is perhaps TRBD1 (5 bases). The germline CDR1 and CDR2 sequences are ENHRY and SYGVKD. CDR3 length equals 13 residues. V gave up 6 bases and J gave up 5 bases, with 10 bases separating them. CDR3 amino acids: CAIREGANEKLFF. DNA for the CDR3: TGTGCCATCAGGGAAGGGGCGAATGAAAAACTGTTTTTT.

This chain links TRBV6-1 with TRBJ2-7; 8 bases line up with TRBD1. The CDR3 runs to 16 residues. V shed 1 base, J shed 1 base, and the junction held 6 bases outside the gene matches. CDR1 is MNHNS, CDR2 SASEGT, per germline. The DNA for the CDR3 is TGTGCCAGCAGTGAAGGCTTCTGGACAGGGTCCTACGAGCAGTACTTC. The encoded protein is CASSEGFWTGSYEQYF.

The rearrangement joins TRBV5-4 to TRBJ2-5, with a possible D match to TRBD1 (6 bases). The ends were cut back, 5 bases at V and 0 bases at J, with 14 bases in the middle. This CDR3 spans 15 amino acids. CDR1 is SGHNT and CDR2 is YYREEE in the germline V gene (reference sequence). The CDR3 region has the DNA TGTGCCAGCAGTCCGGTAGGGGGAGACCAAGAGACCCAGTACTTC. The encoded protein is CASSPVGGDQETQYF.

J is TRBJ2-3 and V is TRBV5-5; 8 nucleotides match TRBD1. V lost 1 base and J lost 8; bases outside the gene matches: 12. The CDR3 has 16 residues. Germline CDR1 SGHKS, CDR2 YYEKEE (reference sequence). The CDR3 nucleotides are TGTGCCAGCAGCTTGTCGGGACAGGCCGCTTCGGCTACGCAGTATTTT. It translates to CASSLSGQAASATQYF.

The chain joins TRBV7-8 to TRBJ1-6, with 11 nucleotides matching TRBD1. The length of the CDR3 is 15 residues. J was trimmed by 8 bases and V by 3 bases; bases with no gene match: 3. Germline CDR1 and CDR2: SGHVS and FQNEAQ. The CDR3: CASSFMGQGDSPLHF. The CDR3 DNA is TGTGCCAGCAGCTTTATGGGACAGGGGGATTCACCCCTCCACTTT.

The genes are TRBV12-3 or TRBV12-4 and TRBJ1-1, with a weak D call TRBD1 (6 bases). The V end lost 10 bases, the J end lost 5 bases, and 17 bases lay between the germline ends. This CDR3 has 13 residues. In DNA, the CDR3 is TGTGCCACCCAACGGGGGGGGCGGACTGAAGCTTTCTTT. It yields the protein CATQRGGRTEAFF.

The genes are TRBV6-4 and TRBJ2-1; D is perhaps TRBD1 (6 bases). The CDR3 totals 16 residues. Germline CDR1 is MRHNA and CDR2 is SNTAGT. The V gene lost 6 bases and the J gene lost 1 base, with 16 bases spanning the gap. As DNA, the CDR3 is TGTGCCAGCAGGCGAGGGGACACAGCATCCTACAATGAGCAGTTCTTC. This sequence encodes CASRRGDTASYNEQFF.

The chain recombines TRBV6-1 with TRBJ1-1; D might be TRBD1 (6 bases). Germline V gene lookup returns CDR1 MNHNS and CDR2 SASEGT. V was cut by 3 bases and J by 5 bases, with 16 bases left in between. The CDR3 sequence is 15 residues long. Written as DNA, the CDR3 is TGTGCCAGCAGTGATGGGGGCAGGGCGTGGACTGAAGCTTTCTTT. Its translation: CASSDGGRAWTEAFF.

The rearrangement uses TRBV11-2 and TRBJ1-1; 9 bases map to TRBD1. Germline V gene sequence: CDR1 SGHAT, CDR2 FQNNGV. Trimming at V came to 5 bases and at J to 5 bases, leaving 15 bases not matched to a gene. This CDR3 region has 17 residues. CDR3 DNA sequence: TGTGCCAGCAGCCGCCATCTTTCGACAGGGGGTCGGACTGAAGCTTTCTTT. This encodes CASSRHLSTGGRTEAFF.

The chain couples TRBV6-1 to TRBJ1-1; no firm D call. The CDR3 runs to 17 residues. The germline V gene encodes CDR1 MNHNS and CDR2 SASEGT. Trimming stripped 0 bases from V and 0 bases from J, with 14 bases between. In nucleotides, the CDR3 is TGTGCCAGCAGTGAAGCGTGGTGGCGGGTCATGAACACTGAAGCTTTCTTT. The encoded protein is CASSEAWWRVMNTEAFF.

The V call is TRBV15, the J call TRBJ2-1; 7 nucleotides match TRBD1. Germline trimming cut 0 bases from V and 14 bases from J; bases unmatched to any gene: 10. CDR3 length: 14 residues. Germline CDR1 is LNHNV and CDR2 is YYDKDF (reference sequence). The CDR3 coding sequence is TGTGCCACCAGCAGAGATACAGGGGTGGGGATGGAGTTCTTC. Its translation: CATSRDTGVGMEFF. Full variable domain (outside the CDR3, taken from reference TRBV15 and TRBJ2-1): DAMVIQNPRYQVTQFGKPVTLSCSQTLNHNVMYWYQQKSSQAPKLLFHYYDKDFNNEADTPDNFQSRRPNTSFCFLDIRSPGLGDTAMYLCATSRDTGVGMEFFGPGTRLTVL.

The chain couples TRBV12-3 or TRBV12-4 to TRBJ2-5; maybe TRBD1 (5 bases). The CDR3 covers 13 residues. V lost 6 bases, J lost 4 bases, and 12 bases lay in between. The CDR3 DNA reads TGTGCCAGCAGCCAGGGAACAGGAGAGACCCAGTACTTC. Translated, it gives CASSQGTGETQYF.

This chain links TRBV6-4 with TRBJ1-1; D is unclear. Per the germline V gene, CDR1 is MRHNA and CDR2 is SNTAGT. V was shortened by 5 bases and J by 2 bases, with 9 bases between the two germline ends. The CDR3 consists of 13 residues. The CDR3, as DNA: TGTGCCAGCAGTTTGGAGAGAAACACTGAAGCTTTCTTT. Its translation is CASSLERNTEAFF.

The rearrangement links TRBV7-6 to TRBJ1-6, with TRBD1 as a possible D gene (6 bases). Trimming shortened V by 1 base and J by 8 bases, and 21 bases separated the two germline ends. CDR1 and CDR2 (germline): SGHVS, FNYEAQ. The CDR3 length is 18 residues. Here the CDR3 reads CASSLVNSGNRGYSPLHF. The CDR3 DNA reads TGTGCCAGCAGCTTAGTTAATTCAGGCAATAGGGGGTATTCACCCCTCCACTTT.

This chain uses TRBV28 with TRBJ1-1; D ambiguous. The V gene lost 5 bases and the J gene lost 3 bases, with 10 bases spanning the gap. Germline CDR1 and CDR2: MDHEN and SYDVKM. The CDR3 contains 13 residues. The CDR3 protein is CASSLDKYTEAFF. The CDR3, as DNA: TGTGCCAGCAGTCTCGACAAGTACACTGAAGCTTTCTTT.

J is TRBJ1-2 and V is TRBV5-6, with a possible D match to TRBD1 (6 bases). The CDR3 is 15 residues long. CDR1 is SGHDT, CDR2 YYEEEE, per germline. V shed 4 bases and J shed 5 bases, with 18 bases lying between them. CDR3 region: CASSPQATGSYGYTF. The CDR3 coding sequence is TGTGCCAGCAGCCCACAGGCAACAGGGTCTTATGGCTACACCTTC.

The CDR3 protein is CASSQEQGGNYGYTF. The CDR3 DNA reads as TGCGCCAGCAGCCAAGAACAGGGTGGAAACTATGGCTACACCTTC. The gene calls are TRBV4-1 and TRBJ1-2; D perhaps matches TRBD1 (6 bases). Trimming removed 0 bases from V and 2 bases from J, with 10 bases in between. CDR1 is MGHRA, CDR2 YSYEKL, per germline. CDR3 size: 15 residues.

The genes are TRBV28 and TRBJ2-5; 8 positions agree with TRBD2. The germline CDR1 and CDR2 sequences are MDHEN and SYDVKM. This CDR3 is 14 amino acids long. V dropped 8 bases and J dropped 0; count of bases not matched to a gene: 5. The CDR3 loop reads CASSTSGNQETQYF. As DNA, the CDR3 is TGTGCCAGCTCTACTAGCGGCAACCAAGAGACCCAGTACTTC.

This clone was observed a few times. The J gene is TRBJ2-7, the V gene TRBV14; TRBD2 matches at 8 bases. CDR1 is SGHDN, CDR2 FVKESK, per germline. The CDR3 runs 13 residues. Losses at the gene ends were 1 base for V and 10 bases for J; bases not matched to a gene: 6. CDR3 loop: CASSQGVGRDQYF. For the CDR3, the DNA is TGTGCCAGCAGCCAAGGGGTCGGGAGGGATCAGTACTTC.